These T cell receptor beta chains were read from a single sample in a study of tumour-infiltrating T cells in Burkitt lymphoma. The repertoire was sequenced with immunoSEQ multiplex PCR; TCRdb's copy has only in-frame clones and lacks some. The sample includes around 340 clones, more than 10% of them seen just once. What was sequenced was tumor tissue. These receptors all stem from a human donor with Burkitt lymphoma. CDR3s include the opening cysteine and the closing phenylalanine or tryptophan. A D gene is named only where the DNA matches it firmly. Clone size is stated in some rows and not others, as once, few, many or a class when expanded.

j_call v_call d_call clone_size cdr3_nt cdr3_aa
TRBJ2-5 TRBV7-6 . . TGTGCCAGCAGCTTAGCGCGAAGTTGGCCGGGTGCGGGGGAGACCCAGTACTTC CASSLARSWPGAGETQYF
TRBJ2-5 TRBV6-5 . . TGTGCCAGCAGTTATTGGCGGGCCGGGACCCAGTACTTC CASSYWRAGTQYF
TRBJ2-3 TRBV9 TRBD2 . TGTGCCAGCAGCGTAGTGATGGGGGGGGGTACGCAGTATTTT CASSVVMGGGTQYF
TRBJ1-2 TRBV30 . . TGTGCCTGGAGTCTTGGCCAGGGTTCCTATGGCTACACCTTC CAWSLGQGSYGYTF
TRBJ2-3 TRBV9 . few TGTGCCAGCAGCGTTGCGTGGGTGACAGATACGCAGTATTTT CASSVAWVTDTQYF
TRBJ2-2 TRBV7-9 . . TGTGCCAGCAGCCAACGCCGGAGGGCAGGGAACACCGGGGAGCTGTTTTTT CASSQRRRAGNTGELFF
TRBJ2-3 TRBV7-6 . few TGTGCCAGCAGCTTAGCAGATACGCAGTATTTT CASSLADTQYF
TRBJ1-3 TRBV29-1 . few TGCAGCGTTAGACAGAGCTCTGGAAACACCATATATTTT CSVRQSSGNTIYF
TRBJ1-2 TRBV25-1 . few TGTGCCAGCAGTCCCCAGGCCGGGGGCTACACCTTC CASSPQAGGYTF
TRBJ1-1 TRBV20-1 . few TGCAGTGCTATAGAGAACACTGAAGCTTTCTTT CSAIENTEAFF
TRBJ1-2 TRBV19 . . TGTGCCAGTAGTATTGAGACAGCTAACTATGGCTACACCTTC CASSIETANYGYTF
TRBJ1-1 TRBV20-1 . hyperexpanded TGCAGTGCTAGTGGCCCGATCGCTTTCTTT CSASGPIAFF
TRBJ1-2 TRBV25-1 . few TGTGCCAGCAATCCTACCGGGAAGGAAGGCTACACCTTC CASNPTGKEGYTF
TRBJ2-5 TRBV25-1 TRBD2 few TGTGCCAGCAGTGATACTAGCGGGAGCGGCGAGACCCAGTACTTC CASSDTSGSGETQYF
TRBJ2-1 TRBV28 TRBD2 few TGTGTCAGCAGTTTGTCCCCTCTGGGACTAGCGCTCTGGTACAATGAGCAGTTCTTC CVSSLSPLGLALWYNEQFF
TRBJ2-3 TRBV6-1 TRBD2 . TGTGCCAGCACCACTCTAGCGGGAGCCGGGGATACGCAGTATTTT CASTTLAGAGDTQYF
TRBJ2-7 TRBV11-2 TRBD1 . TGTGCCAGCAGCTTAGAGTCCGGGACAGTCACCTACGAGCAGTACTTC CASSLESGTVTYEQYF
TRBJ1-3 TRBV4-1 . few TGCGCCAGCAGCCAAGTAATCGGACCAGACTCTGGAAACACCATATATTTT CASSQVIGPDSGNTIYF
TRBJ2-1 TRBV28 TRBD1 . TGTGCCAGCAGTTTAGCCCCCGGGACAGAGAGCTCCTACAATGAGCAGTTCTTC CASSLAPGTESSYNEQFF
TRBJ1-1 TRBV28 TRBD1 hyperexpanded TGTGCCAGCAGTTTATTCCGGGACAGGCTAGAAGCTTTCTTT CASSLFRDRLEAFF
TRBJ2-1 TRBV19 . few TGTGCCAGTGGGCTAGCAGATTACAATGAGCAGTTCTTC CASGLADYNEQFF
TRBJ1-4 TRBV7-9 . . TGTGCCAGCAGCTTAACCGGAGATAATGAAAAACTGTTTTTT CASSLTGDNEKLFF